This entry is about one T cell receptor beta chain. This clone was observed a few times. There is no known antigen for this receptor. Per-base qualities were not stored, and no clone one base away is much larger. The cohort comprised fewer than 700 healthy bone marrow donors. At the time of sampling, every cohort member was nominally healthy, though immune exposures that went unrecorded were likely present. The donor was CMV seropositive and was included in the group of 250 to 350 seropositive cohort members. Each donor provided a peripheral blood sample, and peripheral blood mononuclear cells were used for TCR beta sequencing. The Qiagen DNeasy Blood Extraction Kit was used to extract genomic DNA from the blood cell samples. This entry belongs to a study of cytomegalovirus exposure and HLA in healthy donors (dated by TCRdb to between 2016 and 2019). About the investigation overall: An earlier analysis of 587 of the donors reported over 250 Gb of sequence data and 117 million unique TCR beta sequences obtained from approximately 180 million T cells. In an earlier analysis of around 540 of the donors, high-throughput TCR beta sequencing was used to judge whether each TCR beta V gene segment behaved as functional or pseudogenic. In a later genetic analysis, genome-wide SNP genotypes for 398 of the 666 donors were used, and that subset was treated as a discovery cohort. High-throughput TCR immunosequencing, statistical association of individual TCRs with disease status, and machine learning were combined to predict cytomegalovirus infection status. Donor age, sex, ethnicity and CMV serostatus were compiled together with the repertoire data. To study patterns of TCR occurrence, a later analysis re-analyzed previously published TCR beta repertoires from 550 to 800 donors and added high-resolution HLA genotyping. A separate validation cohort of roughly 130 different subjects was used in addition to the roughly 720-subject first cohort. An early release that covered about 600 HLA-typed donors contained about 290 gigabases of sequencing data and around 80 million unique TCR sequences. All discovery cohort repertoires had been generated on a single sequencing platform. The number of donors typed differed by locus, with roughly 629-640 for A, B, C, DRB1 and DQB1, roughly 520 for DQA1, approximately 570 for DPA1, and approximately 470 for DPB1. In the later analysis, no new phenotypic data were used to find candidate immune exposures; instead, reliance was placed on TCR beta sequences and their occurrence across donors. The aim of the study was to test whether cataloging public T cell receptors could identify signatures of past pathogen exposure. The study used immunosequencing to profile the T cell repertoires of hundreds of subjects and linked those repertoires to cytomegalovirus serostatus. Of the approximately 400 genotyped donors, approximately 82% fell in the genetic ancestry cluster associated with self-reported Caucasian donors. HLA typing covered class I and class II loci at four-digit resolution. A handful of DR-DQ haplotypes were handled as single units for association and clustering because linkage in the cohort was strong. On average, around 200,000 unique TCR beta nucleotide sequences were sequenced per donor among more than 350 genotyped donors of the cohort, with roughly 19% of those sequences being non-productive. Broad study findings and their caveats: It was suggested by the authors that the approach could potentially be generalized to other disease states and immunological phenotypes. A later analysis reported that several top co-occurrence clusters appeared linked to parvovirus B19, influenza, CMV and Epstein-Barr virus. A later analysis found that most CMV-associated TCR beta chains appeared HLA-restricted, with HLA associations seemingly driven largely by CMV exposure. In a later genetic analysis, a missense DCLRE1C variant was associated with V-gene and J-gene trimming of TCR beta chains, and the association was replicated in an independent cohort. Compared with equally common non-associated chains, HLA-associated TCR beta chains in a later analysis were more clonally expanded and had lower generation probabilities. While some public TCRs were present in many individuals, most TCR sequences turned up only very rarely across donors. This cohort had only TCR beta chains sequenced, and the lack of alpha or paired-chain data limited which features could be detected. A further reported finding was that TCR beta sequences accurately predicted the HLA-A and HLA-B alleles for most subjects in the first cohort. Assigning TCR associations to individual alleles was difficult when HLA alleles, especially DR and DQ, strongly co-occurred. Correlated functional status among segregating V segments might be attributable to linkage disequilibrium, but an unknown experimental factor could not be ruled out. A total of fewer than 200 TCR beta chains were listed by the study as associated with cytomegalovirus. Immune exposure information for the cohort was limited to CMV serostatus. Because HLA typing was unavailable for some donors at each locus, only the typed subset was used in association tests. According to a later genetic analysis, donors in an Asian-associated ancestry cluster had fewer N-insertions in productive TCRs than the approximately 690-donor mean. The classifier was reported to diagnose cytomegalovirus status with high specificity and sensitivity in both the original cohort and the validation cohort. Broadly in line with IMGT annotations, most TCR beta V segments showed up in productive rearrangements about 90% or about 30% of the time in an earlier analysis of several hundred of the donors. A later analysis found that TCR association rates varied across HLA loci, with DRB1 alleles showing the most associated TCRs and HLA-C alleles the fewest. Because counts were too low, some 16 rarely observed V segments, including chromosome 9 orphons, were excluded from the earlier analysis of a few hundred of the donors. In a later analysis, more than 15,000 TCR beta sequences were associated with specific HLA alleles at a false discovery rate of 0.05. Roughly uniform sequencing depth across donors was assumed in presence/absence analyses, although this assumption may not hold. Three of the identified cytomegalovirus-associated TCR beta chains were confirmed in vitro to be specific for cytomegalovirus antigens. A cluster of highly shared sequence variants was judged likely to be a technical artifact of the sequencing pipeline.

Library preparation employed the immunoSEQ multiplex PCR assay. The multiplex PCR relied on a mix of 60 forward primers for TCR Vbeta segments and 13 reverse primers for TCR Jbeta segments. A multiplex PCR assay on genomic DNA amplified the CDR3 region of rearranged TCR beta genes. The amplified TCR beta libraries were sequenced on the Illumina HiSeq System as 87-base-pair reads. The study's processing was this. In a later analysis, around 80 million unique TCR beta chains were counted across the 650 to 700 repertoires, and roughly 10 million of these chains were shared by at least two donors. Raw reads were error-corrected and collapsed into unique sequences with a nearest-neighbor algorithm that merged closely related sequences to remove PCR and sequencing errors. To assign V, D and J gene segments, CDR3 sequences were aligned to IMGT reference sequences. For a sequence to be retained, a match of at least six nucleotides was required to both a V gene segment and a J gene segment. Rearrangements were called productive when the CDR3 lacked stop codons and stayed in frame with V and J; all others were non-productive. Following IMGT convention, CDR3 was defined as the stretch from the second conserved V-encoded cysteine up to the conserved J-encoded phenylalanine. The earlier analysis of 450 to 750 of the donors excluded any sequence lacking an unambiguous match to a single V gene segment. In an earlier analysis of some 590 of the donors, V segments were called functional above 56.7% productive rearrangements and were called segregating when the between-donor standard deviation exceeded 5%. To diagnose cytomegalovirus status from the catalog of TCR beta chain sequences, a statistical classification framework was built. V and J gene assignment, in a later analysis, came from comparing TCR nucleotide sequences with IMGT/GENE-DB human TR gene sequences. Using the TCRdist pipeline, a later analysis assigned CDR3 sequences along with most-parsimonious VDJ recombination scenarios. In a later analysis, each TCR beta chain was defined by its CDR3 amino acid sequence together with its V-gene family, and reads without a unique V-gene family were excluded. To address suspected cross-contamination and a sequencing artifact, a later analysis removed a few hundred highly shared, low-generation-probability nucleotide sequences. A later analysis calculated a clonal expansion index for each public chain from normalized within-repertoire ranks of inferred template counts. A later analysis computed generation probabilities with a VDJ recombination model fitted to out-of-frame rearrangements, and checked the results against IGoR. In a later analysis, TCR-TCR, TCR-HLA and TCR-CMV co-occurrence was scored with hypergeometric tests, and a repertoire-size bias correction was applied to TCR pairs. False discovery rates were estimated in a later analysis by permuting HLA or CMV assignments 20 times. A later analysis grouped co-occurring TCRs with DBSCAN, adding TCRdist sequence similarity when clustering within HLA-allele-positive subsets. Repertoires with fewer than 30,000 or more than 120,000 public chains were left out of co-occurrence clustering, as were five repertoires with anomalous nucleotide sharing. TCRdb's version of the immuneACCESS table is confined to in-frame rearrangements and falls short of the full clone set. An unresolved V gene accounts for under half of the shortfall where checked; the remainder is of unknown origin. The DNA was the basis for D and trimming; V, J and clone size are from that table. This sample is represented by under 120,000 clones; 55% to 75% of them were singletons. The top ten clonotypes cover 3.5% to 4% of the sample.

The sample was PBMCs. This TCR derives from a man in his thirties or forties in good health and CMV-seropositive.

CDR3 loop: CASSEGFPGTEAFF. In nucleotides, the sequence is TGTGCCAGCAGCGAGGGTTTTCCGGGCACTGAAGCTTTCTTT. The chain couples TRBV5-4 to TRBJ1-1; the D gene identity is not certain. Taken from the germline V gene (reference sequence), the CDR1 and CDR2 loops are SGHNT and YYREEE. From the cysteine up to the phenylalanine, the CDR3 has a length of 14 residues. Kept here is only the CDR3 DNA, which spans 42 bases and is read in frame from base 1. The junction carries 14 bases between V and J, which are trimmed by 4 bases and 4 bases respectively.